The 5 T cell receptor beta chains presented below share a single source sample, sequenced in a study of CXCR3-negative and CXCR3-positive naive CD8 T cells. Regarding the study as a whole: Relative to CXCR3-negative naive cells, CXCR3-positive naive cells had more hydrophobic TRB CDR3s.

These receptors' antigens are unknown. It was by 5' RACE with UMI labels that the TRB cDNA libraries were prepared. For each CDR3 protein, TCRdb gives one entry from its re-call of the 5' RACE reads, without DNA. The listing contains 90,000 to 100,000 distinct CDR3 sequences. Material for sequencing was naive CXCR3+ CD8+ T cells from blood. Subset reported: CD45RO-CCR7+CD27+CD95- naive CD8+ T cells expressing CXCR3 (TNR3+). The origin of the receptors is a human donor in good health. Some clones in this sample may be carry-over from other donors' samples.

This chain uses TRBV5-6 with TRBJ2-5; the TCRdb D gene call, TRBD2, has no DNA to confirm it. The CDR3 loop spans 16 amino acids. Germline-derived CDR1 and CDR2 are SGHDT and YYEEEE. CDR3 sequence reads: CASSFFAGGPGETQYF. The entire variable domain, with the rest obtained from reference TRBV5-6 and TRBJ2-5, is as follows: DAGVTQSPTHLIKTRGQQVTLRCSPKSGHDTVSWYQQALGQGPQFIFQYYEEEERQRGNFPDRFSGHQFPNYSSELNVNALLLGDSALYLCASSFFAGGPGETQYFGPGTRLLVL.

The CDR3 loop reads CASSSGLGTDTQYF. The chain uses TRBV7-6 and TRBJ2-3. The CDR3 runs to 14 residues. In germline, CDR1 is SGHVS, CDR2 FNYEAQ.

The genes are TRBV20-1 and TRBJ2-3; TCRdb's D gene call, TRBD1, goes unchecked for lack of DNA. Germline assignment: CDR1 DFQATT and CDR2 SNEGSKA (reference sequence). The length of the CDR3 is 12 residues. The CDR3 spells CSARPNGGIPYF.

J is TRBJ1-1 and V is TRBV4-1; TCRdb indicates TRBD1, and absent DNA this call remains unverified. Per the germline V gene, CDR1 is MGHRA and CDR2 is YSYEKL. The CDR3 sequence is 17 residues long. The CDR3 spells CASSQGGQWQIRTEAFF.

J is TRBJ1-5 and V is TRBV10-3. Looked up from germline, CDR1 is ENHRY and CDR2 is SYGVKD. CDR3 size: 14 residues. The CDR3 loop reads CAISDGSVYQPQHF.